The 20 T cell receptor beta chains in this list originate from one sample, sequenced in a study of post-analysis software for immune sequencing data. Findings and limits, study-wide: TRBV segments more frequent in patients than in controls numbered a few and included TRBV5-6, TRBV5-1 and TRBV20-1.

TCR beta cDNA libraries included unique molecular identifiers. MiXCR, applied by TCRdb to the PCR reads, yields one record per CDR3 protein. The top ten hold about 4.5% of the sample, which has 740,000 or so distinct CDR3 sequences, roughly 50% seen once. For these receptors, no antigen is known. Sequencing was performed on blood. These receptors came from a girl aged 5 to 17 with multiple sclerosis.

The chain is built from TRBV20-1 and TRBJ2-7; D unresolved. The J call may be faulty, since TRBJ2-5 better matches the DNA end. From germline, CDR1 is DFQATT and CDR2 SNEGSKA (reference sequence). The length of the CDR3 is 12 residues. The CDR3 DNA follows: TGCAGTGCTACACCACCAGTCAGGACCCAGTACTTC. Its protein product is CSATPPVRTQYF.

The chain joins TRBV4-2 to TRBJ2-5; 9 nucleotides line up with TRBD2. The ends lost 0 bases at V and 4 bases at J; junction bases unmatched: 9. CDR1 LGHNA and CDR2 YNFKEQ come from the germline V gene. This CDR3 has 17 amino acids. CDR3 protein: CASSQDFAGGLRETQYF. The CDR3 nucleotides read TGTGCCAGCAGCCAAGATTTTGCGGGAGGGCTGCGAGAGACCCAGTACTTC.

This rearrangement joins TRBV2 to TRBJ2-4; the D is unclear. V dropped 5 bases and J dropped 8 bases, with 4 bases sitting between them. Germline V CDR1 and CDR2: SNHLY, FYNNEI. The CDR3 runs 10 residues. The CDR3 reads CASSPDIQYF. CDR3 DNA: TGTGCCAGCAGTCCAGACATTCAGTACTTC.

The chain employs TRBV10-3 and TRBJ2-7; unclear D gene. From germline, CDR1 is ENHRY and CDR2 SYGVKD. The germline V and J ends were trimmed by 0 bases and 2 bases, with 11 bases remaining between them. The CDR3 length is 15 residues. The CDR3 protein is CAISESSAPTYEQYF. For the CDR3, the DNA is TGTGCCATCAGTGAGTCCTCAGCGCCAACCTACGAGCAGTACTTC.

This clonotype was counted a few times. At one end, the junction sequence differs from germline, possibly due to a read error. The V gene is TRBV5-1, the J gene TRBJ2-6; 7 bases fit TRBD1. Germline loops: CDR1 SGHRS, CDR2 YFSETQ. The length of the CDR3 is 16 residues. CDR3 nucleotide sequence: TGTGCCAGCAGCCTGGACAGGAGCTCTGGGGCCAACGTCCTGACTTTC. It is translated as CASSLDRSSGANVLTF.

The CDR3 spells CASSPGARGTQYF. As DNA, the CDR3 is TGTGCCAGCAGTCCAGGGGCCCGGGGGACGCAGTATTTT. V is TRBV12-3 or TRBV12-4 and J is TRBJ2-3; perhaps D is TRBD1 or TRBD2 (6 bases each). The CDR3 has 13 amino acids. V dropped 5 bases and J dropped 9 bases, with 15 bases sitting between them.

This chain uses TRBV7-9 with TRBJ2-7; 11 bases map to TRBD2. This CDR3 has 16 amino acids. The germline V gene encodes CDR1 SEHNR and CDR2 FQNEAQ (reference sequence). The trim removed 0 bases at V and 6 bases at J, leaving 7 bases unmatched. The CDR3 is CASSLAIGLAGGEQYF. The CDR3 region has the DNA TGTGCCAGCAGCTTAGCCATCGGTCTAGCGGGAGGCGAGCAGTACTTC.

There are a few counts of this clonotype. The CDR3 DNA follows: TGTGCCAGCAGCGTAGCGGCAGGTGGATTTGAGCAGTACTTC. It is translated as CASSVAAGGFEQYF. The gene calls are TRBV9 and TRBJ2-5, with D uncertain. Trimming stripped 0 bases from V and 11 bases from J, with 17 bases between. In germline, CDR1 is SGDLS, CDR2 YYNGEE. The CDR3 has 14 amino acids.

The chain joins TRBV6-5 to TRBJ2-7; no firm D call. The CDR3 runs 13 residues. The germline CDR1 and CDR2 sequences are MNHEY and SVGAGI. Trimming shortened V by 2 bases and J by 3 bases, and 8 bases separated the two germline ends. CDR3 sequence reads: CASSYLPVYEQYF. Written as DNA, the CDR3 is TGTGCCAGCAGTTACCTGCCCGTCTACGAGCAGTACTTC.

J is TRBJ2-7 and V is TRBV18; 7 nucleotides match TRBD1. Germline assignment: CDR1 KGHSH and CDR2 LQKENI. Germline trimming cut 3 bases from V and 0 bases from J; bases unmatched to any gene: 11. There are 17 residues in the CDR3. The CDR3 sequence: CASSPTRQGMSSYEQYF. The CDR3 DNA reads TGTGCCAGCTCACCCACTCGACAGGGTATGAGCTCCTACGAGCAGTACTTC.

The rearrangement uses TRBV20-1 and TRBJ2-7; 11 bases are a match to TRBD2. Trimming removed 0 bases from V and 0 bases from J; junction bases left unmatched: 13. The germline V gene has CDR1 DFQATT and CDR2 SNEGSKA (reference sequence). The CDR3 contains 19 residues. In DNA, the CDR3 is TGCAGTGCTAGAGATGACCTAGCGGGGGGCCTTACAAGCTCCTACGAGCAGTACTTC. This translates into CSARDDLAGGLTSSYEQYF.

V gene TRBV6-4 combines with J gene TRBJ2-7, with 7 positions matching TRBD2. V was clipped by 11 bases and J by 6 bases; unmatched bases: 4. Germline values: CDR1 MRHNA, CDR2 SNTAGT. The CDR3 spans 10 residues. DNA for the CDR3: TGTGCCGTCTGCGGGGGCGAGCAGTACTTC. Translating gives CAVCGGEQYF.

The chain joins TRBV29-1 to TRBJ2-1, with D possibly being TRBD1 (6 bases). Trimming pared 4 bases from V and 10 bases from J, leaving 8 bases between. Germline CDR1 and CDR2: SQVTM and ANQGSEA. This CDR3 comprises 10 residues. CDR3 coding DNA: TGCAGCGTTGGGGGGCAGGAGCAGTTCTTC. Translated: CSVGGQEQFF.

This clonotype was detected only a few times. This chain joins TRBV5-1 and TRBJ2-7; D gene uncertain. V was clipped by 4 bases and J by 4 bases, with 15 bases between them. The CDR3 has 14 amino acids. From germline, CDR1 is SGHRS and CDR2 YFSETQ. CDR3 in amino acids: CASSLDGGEYEQYF. The CDR3 DNA sequence: TGCGCCAGCAGCCTGGATGGCGGTGAATACGAGCAGTACTTC.

This clonotype was seen at least ten times. This sequence joins TRBV5-1 and TRBJ2-7; the match to TRBD1 covers 10 bases. The germline V gene has CDR1 SGHRS and CDR2 YFSETQ. This CDR3 contains 14 residues. The V segment lost 2 bases and the J segment 2 bases; nucleotides outside the gene matches: 1. The CDR3 DNA sequence: TGCGCCAGCAGCTTTGGGACAGGGGCCTACGAGCAGTACTTC. Translated, it gives CASSFGTGAYEQYF.

The chain uses TRBV7-9 and TRBJ2-2, with 11 positions matching TRBD2. V dropped 7 bases and J dropped 4; count of bases not matched to a gene: 8. Germline lookup yields CDR1 SEHNR and CDR2 FQNEAQ (reference sequence). The CDR3 is 16 residues long. CDR3 nucleotides: TGTGCCAGCATCTCAAGACTAGCGGGGTTCACCGGGGAGCTGTTTTTT. Its translation: CASISRLAGFTGELFF.

The rearrangement links TRBV5-1 to TRBJ1-1, with no clear D. Trimming removed 0 bases at V and 0 bases at J, with 9 bases between. The length of the CDR3 is 15 residues. Germline CDR1 SGHRS, CDR2 YFSETQ. As DNA, the CDR3 is TGCGCCAGCAGCTTGGGTCAAGTTTTGAACACTGAAGCTTTCTTT. This translates into CASSLGQVLNTEAFF.

This clonotype was detected a few times. The V call is TRBV4-1, the J call TRBJ1-2, with 9 bases aligning to TRBD1. The V gene end was trimmed by 0 bases and the J gene end by 4 bases; junction bases not matched to a gene: 6. Germline V gives CDR1 MGHRA, CDR2 YSYEKL. The CDR3 has 16 amino acids. The CDR3 coding sequence is TGCGCCAGCAGCCAAGACGAGACAGGGGGGAGCTATGGCTACACCTTC. It codes for CASSQDETGGSYGYTF.

V is TRBV5-5 and J is TRBJ1-2, with 8 bases identical to TRBD1. Trimming removed 4 bases from V and 8 bases from J; junction bases left unmatched: 13. This CDR3 comprises 15 residues. Looked up from germline, CDR1 is SGHKS and CDR2 is YYEKEE (reference sequence). CDR3 DNA sequence: TGTGCCAGCAGCACCACAGACAGGGGTCGGAGCGGCTACACCTTC. As protein: CASSTTDRGRSGYTF.

The rearrangement uses TRBV6-1 and TRBJ2-7; D may be TRBD1 or TRBD2 (5 bases each). This CDR3 contains 12 residues. V was pared by 6 bases and J by 4 bases, with 10 bases between. The V gene's germline CDR1 is MNHNS and CDR2 SASEGT. The CDR3 coding sequence is TGTGCCAGCAGGGGGGATTATTACGAGCAGTACTTC. It translates to CASRGDYYEQYF.